Described below is a single T cell receptor beta chain sequence and its context. This entry belongs to a study of blood T cell repertoires in COVID-19. Study-level information: Collection of acute and convalescent COVID-19 samples took place in the United States, Italy and Spain. PBMCs, B-cell-depleted T cells, or T cells were the source of the cDNA or gDNA that made up the material.

In the study's own analysis: Estimation of nucleated cell counts relied on the amplification of reference gene primers. Assay used: immunoSEQ multiplex PCR; TCRdb lists only in-frame clones, some missing. Clone size and V and J calls were adopted from that table, with D and trimming inferred from the DNA. Among 90,000 to 100,000 clones listed, 65% to 90% were seen once. The germline CDR1 and CDR2 sequences are SEHNR and FQNEAQ (reference sequence). The V end lost 4 bases, the J end lost 9 bases, and 16 bases lay between the germline ends. This CDR3 spans 15 amino acids. This TCR derives from a man between 70 and 80 years old with active or convalescent COVID-19. The rearrangement joins TRBV7-9 to TRBJ1-6, with D tentatively TRBD1 (6 bases). The sequenced sample was peripheral blood. The CDR3 protein is CASSSSDRDTSPLHF. The CDR3 region has the DNA TGTGCCAGCAGCTCAAGCGACCGGGACACTTCACCCCTCCACTTT.